Listed here are 3 T cell receptor beta chains from one sample, sequenced in a study of cytomegalovirus exposure and HLA in healthy donors. The PCR employed 60 Vbeta primers together with 13 Jbeta primers. TCRdb's table, derived via immunoSEQ multiplex PCR, lists solely in-frame clones and lacks some. This sample yields about 140,000 clones, of which roughly three quarters are seen a single time; around 3% belongs to the top ten. The material sequenced was PBMCs. These receptors all stem from a man aged 40-49 years in good health and CMV-seronegative.

The V and J genes are TRBV29-1 and TRBJ1-1, with D tentatively TRBD1 (6 bases). Trimming shortened V by 7 bases and J by 5 bases, and 8 bases separated the two germline ends. CDR1 SQVTM and CDR2 ANQGSEA come from the germline V gene. The CDR3 extends over 10 amino acids. CDR3 DNA sequence: TGCAGCGCCAGGGGAACTGAAGCTTTCTTT. Protein sequence: CSARGTEAFF.

Here the CDR3 DNA reads TGTGCCAGCAGCCGGGGGTTTAATGAAAAACTGTTTTTT. Translating it yields CASSRGFNEKLFF. This chain links TRBV7-9 with TRBJ1-4; possible D gene TRBD1, 5 bases. Trimming pared 5 bases from V and 4 bases from J, leaving 8 bases between. Germline CDR1 and CDR2: SEHNR and FQNEAQ (reference sequence). CDR3 length: 13 amino acids.

This clone is medium-sized (0.01 to 0.1%). This chain links TRBV5-6 with TRBJ2-3; D possibly corresponds to TRBD1 (5 bases). The length of the CDR3 is 14 residues. Germline values: CDR1 SGHDT, CDR2 YYEEEE. The germline V and J ends were trimmed by 0 bases and 4 bases, with 9 bases remaining between them. The DNA for the CDR3 is TGTGCCAGCAGCTTGGGTGGGGCCCCAGATACGCAGTATTTT. This codes for CASSLGGAPDTQYF.